Each of the 8 T cell receptor beta chains below was sequenced from the same sample in a study of blood T cells in healthy people across ages. Primers used in a second PCR of about 6 to 11 cycles were a sample-barcoded 5' primer and a J-beta primer mix. TCRdb re-called the 5' RACE reads through MiXCR, storing one row per CDR3 protein. The sample includes approximately 670,000 distinct CDR3 sequences, around two fifths of them seen just once. The material sequenced was blood. These receptors were taken from a man older than 75 in good health.

The sample holds a few counts of this clonotype. V and J are TRBV29-1 and TRBJ1-1; D is undetermined. V gave up 7 bases and J gave up 0 bases, with 9 bases separating them. The germline gives CDR1 SQVTM, CDR2 ANQGSEA. The CDR3 spans 12 residues. The CDR3 nucleotides read TGCAGCGGTGGACGGATGAACACTGAAGCTTTCTTT. This gives the protein CSGGRMNTEAFF. The full variable domain, with the rest looked up from reference TRBV29-1 and TRBJ1-1, is SAVISQKPSRDICQRGTSLTIQCQVDSQVTMMFWYRQQPGQSLTLIATANQGSEATYESGFVIDKFPISRPNLTFSTLTVSNMSPEDSSIYLCSGGRMNTEAFFGQGTRLTVV.

This clonotype was observed a handful of times. The chain couples TRBV6-2 or TRBV6-3 to TRBJ2-5, with D perhaps being TRBD1 or TRBD2 (6 bases each). In germline, CDR1 is MNHEY, CDR2 SVGEGT. CDR3 size: 15 residues. V was clipped by 7 bases and J by 11 bases, with 26 bases between them. The CDR3, as DNA: TGTGCCAGCACCACTCCGGGGGCATCTAACAATGAGCAGTACTTC. This translates into CASTTPGASNNEQYF.

Regarding this clonotype: The junction and the germline gene differ at one end; a read error may be behind it. The V call is TRBV7-2, the J call TRBJ2-1; 11 bases fit TRBD2. Germline CDR1 is SGHTA and CDR2 is FQGNSA. The CDR3 has 15 residues. CDR3 amino acids: CANSFLAGGRNEQFF. CDR3 DNA: TGTGCCAACAGCTTTCTAGCGGGAGGCCGCAATGAGCAGTTCTTC.

The CDR3 bases are TGCGCCAGCAGCTTGGGTTTAGGGGATTCTGGGGCCAACGTCCTGACTTTC. Translating it yields CASSLGLGDSGANVLTF. The chain recombines TRBV5-1 with TRBJ2-6; weak D call: TRBD1 (5 bases). The CDR3 is made up of 17 amino acids. The ends were cut back, 0 bases at V and 1 base at J, with 11 bases in the middle. Germline CDR1 SGHRS, CDR2 YFSETQ.

As to this clonotype: A read error may explain this, as a much larger clone is one base away. The gene calls are TRBV7-2 and TRBJ2-5, with TRBD2 matching over 11 bases. The CDR3 covers 15 residues. J gave up 4 bases and V 5 bases, and 6 bases lay outside the gene matches. Looked up from germline, CDR1 is SGHTA and CDR2 is FQGNSA. DNA of the CDR3: TGTGCCAGCAGCCGTAGCGGGAGGGCGACAGAGACCCAGTACTTC. Its protein product is CASSRSGRATETQYF.

This clonotype has just a few counts. J is TRBJ2-5 and V is TRBV14; D is unclear. Germline CDR1 and CDR2: SGHDN and FVKESK. The CDR3 extends over 12 amino acids. Between the trimmed V and J ends, which lost 0 bases and 11 bases, there was a span of 10 bases. CDR3 sequence: CASSQDRTRQYF. CDR3 coding DNA: TGTGCCAGCAGCCAAGATCGAACCAGGCAGTACTTC.

The V and J genes are TRBV20-1 and TRBJ2-7, with 10 positions matching TRBD2. The CDR3 runs 15 residues. Germline CDR1 reads DFQATT; CDR2 reads SNEGSKA (reference sequence). The junction had 5 bases not matched to a gene; V was cut back by 0 bases and J by 3 bases. The DNA for the CDR3 is TGCAGTGCTAGAGACCCGGCTAGCGGGGGCTACGAGCAGTACTTC. Translated, it gives CSARDPASGGYEQYF.

This clonotype was seen just once. A much larger clone lies one base from this, so it may be a read error. The genes are TRBV20-1 and TRBJ2-4; 7 bases align to TRBD2. The closer fit of TRBJ2-7 to the DNA end suggests the J call may be wrong. Germline-derived CDR1 and CDR2 are DFQATT and SNEGSKA (reference sequence). CDR3 length: 14 residues. Written as DNA, the CDR3 is TGCAGTGCTAGTAAGGCGGGAGAGCCCCCCGAGCAGTACTTC. It is translated as CSASKAGEPPEQYF.